This record concerns one T cell receptor (beta chain) sequence. This sample is drawn from a study of blood T cell repertoires in COVID-19. Study summary: The United States, Italy and Spain provided the acute and convalescent COVID-19 samples.

In the study's own analysis: Scientists estimated how many nucleated cells there were by amplifying reference gene primers. Clones were sequenced by immunoSEQ multiplex PCR, and TCRdb holds only the in-frame ones, with some missing. V and J calls and clone size follow that table, whereas D and trimming were derived from the DNA. This table has 200,000 to 250,000 clones, around 85% appearing once. The CDR3 runs 20 residues. Germline CDR1 and CDR2: LGHDT and YNNKEL (reference sequence). V lost 1 base, J lost 1 base, and 20 bases lay in between. The V and J genes are TRBV3-1 (or the pseudogene TRBV3-2) and TRBJ2-6, with a weak D call TRBD2 (7 bases). The origin of this receptor is a woman in her 40s with acute COVID-19. Sequenced: PBMCs or T cells enriched from blood (not recorded which). The CDR3, as DNA: TGTGCCAGCAGCCAAGTAGCGGGTGGGGGCGCCTTATCTGGGGCCAACGTCCTGACTTTC. Its protein is CASSQVAGGGALSGANVLTF.